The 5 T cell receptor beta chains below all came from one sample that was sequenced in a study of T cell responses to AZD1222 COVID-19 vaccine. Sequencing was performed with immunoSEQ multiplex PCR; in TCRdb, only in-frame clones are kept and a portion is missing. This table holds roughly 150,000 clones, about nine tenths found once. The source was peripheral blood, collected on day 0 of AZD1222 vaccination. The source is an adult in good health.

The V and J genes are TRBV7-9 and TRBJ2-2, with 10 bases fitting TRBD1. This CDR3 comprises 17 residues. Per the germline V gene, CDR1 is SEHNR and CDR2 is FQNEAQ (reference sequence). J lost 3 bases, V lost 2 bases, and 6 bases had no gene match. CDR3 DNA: TGTGCCAGCAGCTTAATTCCCGGACAGGGGGACACCGGGGAGCTGTTTTTT. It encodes CASSLIPGQGDTGELFF.

The CDR3 region has the DNA TGTGCCAGCAGTGAAGGGGGGCAGGGCGGCAATCAGCCCCAGCATTTT. Its protein product is CASSEGGQGGNQPQHF. The chain uses TRBV2 and TRBJ1-5, with D tentatively TRBD1 (6 bases). CDR1 and CDR2 from the germline V gene are SNHLY and FYNNEI. The CDR3 spans 16 residues. V lost 1 base, J lost 2 bases, and 12 bases lay in between.

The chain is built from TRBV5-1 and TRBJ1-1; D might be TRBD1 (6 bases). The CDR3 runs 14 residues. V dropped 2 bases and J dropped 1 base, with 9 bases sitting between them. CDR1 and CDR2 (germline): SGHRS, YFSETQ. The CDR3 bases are TGCGCCAGCAGCTTCCAGGGACAGAACACTGAAGCTTTCTTT. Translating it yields CASSFQGQNTEAFF.

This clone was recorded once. The CDR3 DNA is TGTGCCAGCAGCTTGGGTGAGCGGGACCCTTACACAGATACGCAGTATTTT. Amino acids: CASSLGERDPYTDTQYF. J is TRBJ2-3 and V is TRBV5-4; the match to TRBD2 covers 7 bases. The length of the CDR3 is 17 residues. Trimming took 0 bases from V and 2 from J; bases not matched to a gene: 9. The germline CDR1 and CDR2 sequences are SGHNT and YYREEE (reference sequence).

The chain's CDR3 is CASSRGGSTDTQYF. In DNA form, the CDR3 reads TGTGCCAGCAGTCGGGGGGGGAGCACAGATACGCAGTATTTT. The V gene is TRBV5-4, the J gene TRBJ2-3, with 8 bases lining up with TRBD2. Germline V gene sequence: CDR1 SGHNT, CDR2 YYREEE (reference sequence). The CDR3 runs to 14 residues. Germline trimming cut 5 bases from V and 0 bases from J; bases unmatched to any gene: 2.